Listed here is a single T cell receptor beta chain. What it recognizes is unknown. Measured with immunoSEQ multiplex PCR; TCRdb has only the in-frame clones, and not every one. This table holds 35,000 to 55,000 clones, roughly 65% found once. After expansion with viral peptide pools in the ViraFEST assay, antigen-specific CD4+ T cells were sequenced. At the end of roughly 9 days of culture, CD4+ T cells were isolated. A PCR test confirmed that the person had SARS-CoV-2 infection between March and December 2020. The culture medium for around 2 million PBMC per well included about 10 IU/ml IL-2 and 8.5 to 10 ug/ml peptides. Both day 3 and day 7 saw half the medium replaced with IL-2 medium. This specimen comes from a study of vaccination effects on CD4 cells after COVID-19. At the level of the study: The study obtained samples from two convalescent patients 16 days and one week before vaccination.

The germline gives CDR1 KGHSH, CDR2 LQKENI. The junction had 3 bases not matched to a gene; V was cut back by 5 bases and J by 5 bases. The CDR3 is 13 residues long. General study findings and limits: Spike-reactive clones present post-vaccine in convalescents were predominantly new vaccine-induced clones.

The clonotype comes from a human donor who had a prior SARS-CoV-2 infection. The sample was CD4+ T cells from PBMCs cultured with a peptide pool, taken before COVID-19 vaccination. This chain joins TRBV18 and TRBJ2-1; 7 nucleotides match TRBD2. CDR3 DNA sequence: TGTGCCAGCTCAGGCGGGACTAACAATGAGCAGTTCTTC. It is translated as CASSGGTNNEQFF.